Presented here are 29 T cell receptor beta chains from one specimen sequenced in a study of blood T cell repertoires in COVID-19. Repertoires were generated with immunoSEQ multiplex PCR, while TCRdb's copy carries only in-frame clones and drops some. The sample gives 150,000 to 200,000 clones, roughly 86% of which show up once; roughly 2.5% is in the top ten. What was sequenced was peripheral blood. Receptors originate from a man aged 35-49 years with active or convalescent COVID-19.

The CDR3 loop is CASSIPGLSNGYTF. The DNA of the CDR3 is TGTGCCAGCAGCATCCCGGGATTGTCTAATGGCTACACCTTC. The chain carries TRBV5-4 and TRBJ1-2; D ambiguous. V lost 4 bases and J 6 bases, leaving 16 bases between the germline ends. CDR1 and CDR2 (germline): SGHNT, YYREEE (reference sequence). The CDR3 runs 14 residues.

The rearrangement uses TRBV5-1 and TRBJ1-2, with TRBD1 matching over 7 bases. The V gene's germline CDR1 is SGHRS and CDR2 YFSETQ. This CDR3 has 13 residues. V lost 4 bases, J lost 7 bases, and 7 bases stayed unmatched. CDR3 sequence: CASSPEGAGGYTF. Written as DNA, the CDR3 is TGCGCCAGCAGCCCGGAGGGGGCTGGTGGCTACACCTTC.

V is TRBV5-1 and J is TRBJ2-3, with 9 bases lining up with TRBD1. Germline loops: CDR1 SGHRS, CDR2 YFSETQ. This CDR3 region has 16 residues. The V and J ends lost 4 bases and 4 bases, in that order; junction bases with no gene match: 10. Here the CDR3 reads CASSNQGQGIADTQYF. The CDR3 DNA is TGCGCCAGCAGCAACCAGGGACAGGGTATCGCAGATACGCAGTATTTT.

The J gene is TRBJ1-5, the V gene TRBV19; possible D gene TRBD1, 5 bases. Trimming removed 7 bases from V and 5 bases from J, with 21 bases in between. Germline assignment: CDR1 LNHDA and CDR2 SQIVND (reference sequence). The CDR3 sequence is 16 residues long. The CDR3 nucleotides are TGTGCCAGTACCCCAATGTATGGGGCCCCATATCAGCCCCAGCATTTT. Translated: CASTPMYGAPYQPQHF.

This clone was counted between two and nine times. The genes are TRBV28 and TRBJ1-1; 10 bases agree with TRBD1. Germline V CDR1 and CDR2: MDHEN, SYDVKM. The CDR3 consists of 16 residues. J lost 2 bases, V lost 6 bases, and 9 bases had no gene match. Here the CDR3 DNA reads TGTGCCAGCAGCGGCCAAGGGACAGGGGACAACACTGAAGCTTTCTTT. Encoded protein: CASSGQGTGDNTEAFF.

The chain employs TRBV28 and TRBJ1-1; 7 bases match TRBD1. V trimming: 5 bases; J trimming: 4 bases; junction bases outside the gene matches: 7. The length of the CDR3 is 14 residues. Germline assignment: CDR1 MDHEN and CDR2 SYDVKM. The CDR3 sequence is CASSPDRSGTEAFF. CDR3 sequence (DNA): TGTGCCAGCAGTCCGGACAGGAGTGGCACTGAAGCTTTCTTT.

The CDR3 reads CASRPGQDSYNEQFF. In DNA form, the CDR3 reads TGCGCCAGCAGACCGGGACAGGACTCCTACAATGAGCAGTTCTTC. The V call is TRBV5-1, the J call TRBJ2-1; 8 nucleotides match TRBD1. The CDR3 extends over 15 amino acids. Germline V gene data show CDR1 as SGHRS and CDR2 as YFSETQ. V trimming: 5 bases; J trimming: 0 bases; junction bases outside the gene matches: 4.

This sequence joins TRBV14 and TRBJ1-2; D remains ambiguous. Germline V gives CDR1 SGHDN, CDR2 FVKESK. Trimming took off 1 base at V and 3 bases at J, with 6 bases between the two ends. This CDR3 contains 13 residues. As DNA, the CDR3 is TGTGCCAGCAGCCAAGGCGGTTACTATGGCTACACCTTC. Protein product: CASSQGGYYGYTF.

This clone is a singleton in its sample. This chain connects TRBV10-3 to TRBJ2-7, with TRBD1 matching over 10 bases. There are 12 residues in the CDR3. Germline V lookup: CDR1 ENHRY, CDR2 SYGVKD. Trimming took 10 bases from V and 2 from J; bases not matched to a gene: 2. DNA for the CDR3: TGTGCCACCGGGACAGGGGCCTACGAGCAGTACTTC. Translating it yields CATGTGAYEQYF.

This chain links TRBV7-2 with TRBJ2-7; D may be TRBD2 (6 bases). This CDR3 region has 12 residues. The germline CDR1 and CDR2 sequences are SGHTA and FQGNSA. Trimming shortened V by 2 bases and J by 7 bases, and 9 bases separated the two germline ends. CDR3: CASSLMGGEQYF. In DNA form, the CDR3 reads TGTGCCAGCAGCTTAATGGGGGGAGAGCAGTACTTC.

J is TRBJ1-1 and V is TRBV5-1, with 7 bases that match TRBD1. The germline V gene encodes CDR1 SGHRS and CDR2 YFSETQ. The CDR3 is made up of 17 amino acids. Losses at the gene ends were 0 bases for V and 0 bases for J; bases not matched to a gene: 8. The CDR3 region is CASSLGGRGLVNTEAFF. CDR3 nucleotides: TGCGCCAGCAGCTTGGGCGGCAGGGGGTTGGTGAACACTGAAGCTTTCTTT.

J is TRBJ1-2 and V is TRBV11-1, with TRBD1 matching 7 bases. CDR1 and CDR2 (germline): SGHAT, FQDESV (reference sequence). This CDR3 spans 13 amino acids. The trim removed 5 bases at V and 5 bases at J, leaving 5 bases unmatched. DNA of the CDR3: TGTGCCAGCAGCCCCGACAGGGATTATGGCTACACCTTC. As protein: CASSPDRDYGYTF.

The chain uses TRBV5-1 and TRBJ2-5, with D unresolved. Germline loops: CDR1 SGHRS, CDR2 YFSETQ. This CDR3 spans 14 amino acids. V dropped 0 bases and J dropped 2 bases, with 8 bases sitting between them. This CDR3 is CASSLAPLQETQYF. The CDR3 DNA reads TGCGCCAGCAGCTTGGCCCCACTGCAAGAGACCCAGTACTTC.

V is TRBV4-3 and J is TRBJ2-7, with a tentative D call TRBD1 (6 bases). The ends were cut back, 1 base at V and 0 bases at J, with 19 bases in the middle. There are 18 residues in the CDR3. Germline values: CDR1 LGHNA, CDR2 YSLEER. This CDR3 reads CASSQALLSDSYSYEQYF. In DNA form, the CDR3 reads TGCGCCAGCAGCCAAGCCCTCCTATCGGACAGTTACTCCTACGAGCAGTACTTC.

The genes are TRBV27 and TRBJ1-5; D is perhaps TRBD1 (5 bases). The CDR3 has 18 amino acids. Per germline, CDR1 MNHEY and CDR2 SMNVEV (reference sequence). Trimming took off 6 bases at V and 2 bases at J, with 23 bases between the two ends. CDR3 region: CASSKAGYTSVGNQPQHF. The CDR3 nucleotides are TGTGCCAGCAGCAAGGCAGGGTATACCTCGGTGGGCAATCAGCCCCAGCATTTT.

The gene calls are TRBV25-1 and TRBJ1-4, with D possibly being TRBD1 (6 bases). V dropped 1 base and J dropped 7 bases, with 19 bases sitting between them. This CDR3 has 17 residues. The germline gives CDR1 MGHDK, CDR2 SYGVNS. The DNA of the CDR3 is TGTGCCAGCAGTGAATCCCTAGGGAACAGGGTGGGTGAAAAACTGTTTTTT. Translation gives CASSESLGNRVGEKLFF. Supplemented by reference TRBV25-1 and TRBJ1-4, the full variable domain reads EADIYQTPRYLVIGTGKKITLECSQTMGHDKMYWYQQDPGMELHLIHYSYGVNSTEKGDLSSESTVSRIRTEHFPLTLESARPSHTSQYLCASSESLGNRVGEKLFFGSGTQLSVL.

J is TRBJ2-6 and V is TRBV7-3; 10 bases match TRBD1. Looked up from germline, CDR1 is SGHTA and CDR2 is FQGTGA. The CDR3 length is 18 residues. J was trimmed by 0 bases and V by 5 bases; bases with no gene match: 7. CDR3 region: CASSAGTGAYSGANVLTF. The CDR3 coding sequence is TGTGCCAGCAGCGCCGGGACAGGGGCATACTCTGGGGCCAACGTCCTGACTTTC.

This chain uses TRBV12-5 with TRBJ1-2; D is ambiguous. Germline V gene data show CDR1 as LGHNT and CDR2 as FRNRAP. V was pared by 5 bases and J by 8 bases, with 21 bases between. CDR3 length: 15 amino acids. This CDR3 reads CASGLPMGRAGGYTF. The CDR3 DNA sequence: TGTGCTAGTGGTCTCCCCATGGGGAGGGCGGGCGGCTACACCTTC.

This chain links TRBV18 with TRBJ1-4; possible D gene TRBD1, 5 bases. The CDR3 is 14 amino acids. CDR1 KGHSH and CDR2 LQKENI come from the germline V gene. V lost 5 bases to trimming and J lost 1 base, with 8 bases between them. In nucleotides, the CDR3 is TGTGCCAGCTCAGGCGGGGGAACTAATGAAAAACTGTTTTTT. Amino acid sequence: CASSGGGTNEKLFF.

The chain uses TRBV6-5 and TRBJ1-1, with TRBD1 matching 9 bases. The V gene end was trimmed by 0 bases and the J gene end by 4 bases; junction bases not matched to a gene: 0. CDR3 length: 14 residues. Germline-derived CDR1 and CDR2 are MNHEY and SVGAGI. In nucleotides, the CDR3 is TGTGCCAGCAGTTACTCACAGGGGGCCACTGAAGCTTTCTTT. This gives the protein CASSYSQGATEAFF.

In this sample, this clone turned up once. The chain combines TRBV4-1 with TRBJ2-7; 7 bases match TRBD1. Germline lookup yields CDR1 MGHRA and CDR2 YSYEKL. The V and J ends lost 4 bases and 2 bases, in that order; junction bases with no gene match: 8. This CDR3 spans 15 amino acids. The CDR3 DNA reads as TGCGCCAGCAGCCCAGGGACAGATGGAACCTACGAGCAGTACTTC. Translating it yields CASSPGTDGTYEQYF.

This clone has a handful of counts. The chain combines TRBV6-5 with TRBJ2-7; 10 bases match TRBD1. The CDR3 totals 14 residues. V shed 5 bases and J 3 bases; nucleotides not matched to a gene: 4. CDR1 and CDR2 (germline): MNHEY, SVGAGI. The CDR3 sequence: CASSRQGAHYEQYF. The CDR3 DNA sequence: TGTGCCAGCAGTCGACAGGGGGCTCACTACGAGCAGTACTTC.

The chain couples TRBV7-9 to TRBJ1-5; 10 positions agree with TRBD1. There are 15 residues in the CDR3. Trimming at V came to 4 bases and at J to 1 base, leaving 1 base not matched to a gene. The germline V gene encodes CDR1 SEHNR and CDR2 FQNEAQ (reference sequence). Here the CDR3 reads CASSWGQGSNQPQHF. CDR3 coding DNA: TGTGCCAGCAGCTGGGGACAGGGGAGCAATCAGCCCCAGCATTTT.

The CDR3 here is CASREAGPSTDTQYF. CDR3 nucleotides: TGTGCCAGCAGGGAAGCGGGCCCTAGCACAGATACGCAGTATTTT. The V gene is TRBV28, the J gene TRBJ2-3; TRBD2 is a possible D gene (6 bases). Germline V gene sequence: CDR1 MDHEN, CDR2 SYDVKM. This CDR3 spans 15 amino acids. Trimming took 6 bases from V and 0 from J, leaving 13 bases between them.

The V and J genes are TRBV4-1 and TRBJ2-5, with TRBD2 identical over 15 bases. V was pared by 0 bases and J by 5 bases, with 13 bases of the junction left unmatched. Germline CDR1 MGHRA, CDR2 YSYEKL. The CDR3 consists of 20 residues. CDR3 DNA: TGCGCCAGCAGCCAAGATGGGACTAGCGGGGGGATCCCCTTATCGGAGACCCAGTACTTC. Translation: CASSQDGTSGGIPLSETQYF.

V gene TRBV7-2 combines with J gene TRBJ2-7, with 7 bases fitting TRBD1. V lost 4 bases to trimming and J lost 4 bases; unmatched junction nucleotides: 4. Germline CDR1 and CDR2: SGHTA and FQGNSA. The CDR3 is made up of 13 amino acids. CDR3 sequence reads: CASSSLDRYEQYF. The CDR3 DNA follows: TGTGCCAGCAGCTCCCTGGACAGGTACGAGCAGTACTTC.

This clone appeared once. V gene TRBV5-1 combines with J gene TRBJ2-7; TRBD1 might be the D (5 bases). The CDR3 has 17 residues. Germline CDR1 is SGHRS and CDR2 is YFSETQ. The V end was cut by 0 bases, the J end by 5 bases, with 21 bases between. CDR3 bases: TGCGCCAGCAGCTTGGGGGCAGGGATTAACGTCTACGACGAGCAGTACTTC. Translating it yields CASSLGAGINVYDEQYF.

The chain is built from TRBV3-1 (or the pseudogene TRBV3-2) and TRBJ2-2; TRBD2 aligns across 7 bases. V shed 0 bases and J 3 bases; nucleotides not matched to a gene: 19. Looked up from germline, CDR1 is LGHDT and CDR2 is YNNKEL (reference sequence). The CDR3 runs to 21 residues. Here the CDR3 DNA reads TGTGCCAGCAGCCAAGATAGGCCATTGCGCAGGGAGGGCGAGTACACCGGGGAGCTGTTTTTT. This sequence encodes CASSQDRPLRREGEYTGELFF.

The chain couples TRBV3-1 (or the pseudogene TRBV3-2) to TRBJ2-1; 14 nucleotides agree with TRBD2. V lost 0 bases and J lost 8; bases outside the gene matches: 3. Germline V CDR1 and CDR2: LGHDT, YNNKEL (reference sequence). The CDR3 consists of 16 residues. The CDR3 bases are TGTGCCAGCAGCCAAGAGACTAGCGGGGGGGACCATGAGCAGTTCTTC. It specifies CASSQETSGGDHEQFF.